The TCR beta chain described here comes from a study of blood T cell repertoires in COVID-19. Whole-study context: Material from acute and convalescent COVID-19 was sourced from the United States, Italy and Spain.

Trimming removed 1 base from V and 8 bases from J, with 16 bases in between. CDR1 and CDR2 from the germline V gene are SGHDT and YYEEEE. The CDR3 totals 16 residues. The repertoire was sequenced with immunoSEQ multiplex PCR; TCRdb's copy has only in-frame clones and lacks some. In the table there are 200,000 to 300,000 clones, 70% to 90% of which are singletons. Sequencing was carried out using peripheral blood. This receptor was identified in a man aged 60 to 75 with acute or convalescent COVID-19. This sequence joins TRBV5-6 and TRBJ1-6, with D possibly being TRBD1 (5 bases). The CDR3 loop reads CASSLWERGAYSPLHF. DNA for the CDR3: TGTGCCAGCAGCTTGTGGGAACGCGGGGCCTATTCACCCCTCCACTTT.